Listed below are T cell receptor beta chains from one sample, sequenced in a study of beta chain features in type 1 diabetes. TCRdb's copy holds only in-frame clones and misses some; the assay was immunoSEQ multiplex PCR. The top ten hold 0.02% to 0.025% of the sample, which has under 900,000 clones, roughly 15% seen once. Sequencing was performed on naive CD4+ T cells from blood. All receptors derive from a woman in her late teens or twenties in good health. CDR3s include the opening cysteine and the closing phenylalanine or tryptophan. D genes are given only for firm matches. Clone size is not always given. Where it is, it says once, few, many or a class for expanded clones.

D gene	clone size	V gene	J gene	CDR3 DNA	CDR3 protein
.	.	TRBV7-9	TRBJ2-7	TGTGCCAGCAGCTTACAGGCCTACGAGCAGTACTTC	CASSLQAYEQYF
.	few	TRBV6-5	TRBJ2-1	TGTGCCAGCGGCAGCTCCTACAATGAGCAGTTCTTC	CASGSSYNEQFF
TRBD2	.	TRBV19	TRBJ2-1	TGTGCCAGTAGTCGTGGACTAGCGGGAGGCGATGAGCAGTTCTTC	CASSRGLAGGDEQFF
TRBD1	few	TRBV25-1	TRBJ1-2	TGTGCCAGCACCGGGACAGGGGGCAATGGCTACACCTTC	CASTGTGGNGYTF
.	few	TRBV7-2	TRBJ1-2	TGTGCGAGCAGCCCGAAGGGGCAGAACTATGGCTACACCTTC	CASSPKGQNYGYTF
.	few	TRBV27	TRBJ2-2	TGTGCCAGCAAGACACCGCTAAGGGGGGCAGGGACGAACACCGGGGAGCTGTTTTTT	CASKTPLRGAGTNTGELFF
.	few	TRBV13	TRBJ2-5	TGTGCCAGCAGCTTAAACCGATGGCAAGAGACCCAGTACTTC	CASSLNRWQETQYF
TRBD1	.	TRBV4-3	TRBJ1-4	TGCGCCAGCAGAACGACAGGGGCAGGTGAAAAACTGTTTTTT	CASRTTGAGEKLFF
TRBD2	.	TRBV28	TRBJ2-7	TGTGCCAGCAGTTCCGGGACTACCGTTGGGTACGAGCAGTACTTC	CASSSGTTVGYEQYF
TRBD1	.	TRBV19	TRBJ1-5	TGTGCCAGTAGCCAGGGGGAAGGGCATCAGCCCCAGCATTTT	CASSQGEGHQPQHF
.	.	TRBV5-4	TRBJ1-1	TGTGCCAGCAGCTTGGGCGACGCGAACAGGAACACTGAAGCTTTCTTT	CASSLGDANRNTEAFF
TRBD1	.	TRBV11-2	TRBJ1-2	TGTGCCAGCAGCTCACGGGGCAGGGACAGGGCGAACTATGGCTACACCTTC	CASSSRGRDRANYGYTF
.	few	TRBV18	TRBJ1-2	TGTGCCAGCTCACCGGGTCAAAGAGGCGGCTACACCTTC	CASSPGQRGGYTF
.	.	TRBV6-6	TRBJ2-7	TGTGCCAGCAGTGGAATGGGGACACCAGTTGACGAGCAGTACTTC	CASSGMGTPVDEQYF
.	few	TRBV5-1	TRBJ2-5	TGCGCCAGCAGCCAGCGACCTGGACCCCAAGAGACCCAGTACTTC	CASSQRPGPQETQYF
TRBD1	few	TRBV6-5	TRBJ1-2	TGTGCCAGCCAGCTAGGGAAGGGGGCGGTCTATGGCTACACCTTC	CASQLGKGAVYGYTF
.	.	TRBV5-4	TRBJ2-7	TGTGCCAGCAGCTTTGGGGCAGGGAGGGAGCAGTACTTC	CASSFGAGREQYF
.	.	TRBV10-2	TRBJ1-5	TGCGCCAGCAGTGGGGGACCTGGGCAGCCCCAGCATTTT	CASSGGPGQPQHF
.	few	TRBV15	TRBJ1-1	TGTGCCACCAGCAGAGGGTCCGGGGTCACTGAAGCTTTCTTT	CATSRGSGVTEAFF
TRBD2	.	TRBV5-5	TRBJ2-3	TGTGCCAGCAGCAAGACTAGCGATACGCAGTATTTT	CASSKTSDTQYF
TRBD1	few	TRBV5-4	TRBJ1-5	TGTGCCAGCAGCTCAGGGACAGGGAGGGATCAGCCCCAGCATTTT	CASSSGTGRDQPQHF
.	.	TRBV28	TRBJ1-2	TGTGCCAGCAGTCAGGACTTCTATGGCTACACCTTC	CASSQDFYGYTF
.	.	TRBV4-1	TRBJ2-1	TGCGCCAGCAGCCAAGAGGGCCCCCGCTCCTACAATGAGCAGTTCTTC	CASSQEGPRSYNEQFF
.	few	TRBV2	TRBJ2-1	TGTGCCAGCAGTGAACGGCCGGCCCATGAGCAGTTCTTC	CASSERPAHEQFF
TRBD2	.	TRBV7-8	TRBJ2-3	TGTGCCAGCAGATGGCGCGGGGGGGCCACAGATACGCAGTATTTT	CASRWRGGATDTQYF
.	once	TRBV9	TRBJ2-5	TGTGCCAGCAGCGTAGCTCAAGGGACCCAGTACTTC	CASSVAQGTQYF
TRBD1	.	TRBV5-6	TRBJ2-1	TGTGCCAGCAGTCGGGACAGTCTTGGGTACAATGAGCAGTTCTTC	CASSRDSLGYNEQFF
TRBD2	few	TRBV18	TRBJ2-1	TGTGCCAGCTCACCTTCTAGCGGGGGGCCCACCTACAATGAGCAGTTCTTC	CASSPSSGGPTYNEQFF
.	few	TRBV28	TRBJ1-2	TGTGCCAGCACGACAGGCGCGCCCTATGGCTACACCTTC	CASTTGAPYGYTF
TRBD1	.	TRBV7-2	TRBJ2-1	TGTGCCAGCAGCTTAGGAAGGTCGAGGGGGCGAGAGTCCAATGAGCAGTTCTTC	CASSLGRSRGRESNEQFF
TRBD2	.	TRBV14	TRBJ2-1	TGTGCCAGTAAGAGCTTAGCGGGCAGCTCCTACAATGAGCAGTTCTTC	CASKSLAGSSYNEQFF
.	.	TRBV11-2	TRBJ2-6	TGTGCCAGCAGCACAGGGAACACTGGGGCCAACGTCCTGACTTTC	CASSTGNTGANVLTF
.	.	TRBV5-6	TRBJ2-7	TGTGCCAGCAGCGCCATACCCGGACAGTCTTCCTACGAGCAGTACTTC	CASSAIPGQSSYEQYF
.	few	TRBV7-2	TRBJ2-7	TGTGCCAGCAGCCAGATAGCGGAGAGCTCCTACGAGCAGTACTTC	CASSQIAESSYEQYF
.	.	TRBV6-1	TRBJ2-4	TGTGCCAGCAGTGAAGCGCAGGGAATCCGAGGGAACATTCAGTGCTTC	CASSEAQGIRGNIQCF
.	few	TRBV19	TRBJ1-5	TGTGCCAGTAGTATGGTTCAGGGGCCGCAGCCCCAGCATTTT	CASSMVQGPQPQHF
TRBD2	few	TRBV7-2	TRBJ2-1	TGTGCCAGCAGCTGGACTAGCTCTACGTACAATGAGCAGTTCTTC	CASSWTSSTYNEQFF
.	.	TRBV9	TRBJ2-3	TGTGCCAGCATCGCCCGCTGGGTCCCCATCACAGATACGCAGTATTTT	CASIARWVPITDTQYF
.	.	TRBV19	TRBJ2-6	TGTGCCAGTAGTAAGGGGATCTTCGGGTTCTCTGGGGCCAACGTCCTGACTTTC	CASSKGIFGFSGANVLTF
.	few	TRBV6-5	TRBJ2-1	TGTGCCAGCAGTTACGGTGACACCCTTCATGAGCAGTTCTTC	CASSYGDTLHEQFF
.	.	TRBV27	TRBJ2-5	TGTGCCAGCGGGTCCAGAGAGACCCAGTACTTC	CASGSRETQYF
.	.	TRBV10-3	TRBJ2-1	TGTGCCATCAGTGAGTCGGGGGACTACAATGAGCAGTTCTTC	CAISESGDYNEQFF
.	.	TRBV5-1	TRBJ2-3	TGCGCCAGCAGCTTGATCGGGGGGCTCCTACCAGATACGCAGTATTTT	CASSLIGGLLPDTQYF
TRBD1	few	TRBV29-1	TRBJ1-2	TGCAGCGTTTCCAGGGGGCTGGACTATGGCTACACCTTC	CSVSRGLDYGYTF
.	.	TRBV27	TRBJ2-1	TGTGCCAGCAGTTTATTGGGTTTCATGGGGGGCTTGTTCTTC	CASSLLGFMGGLFF